This TCR beta chain was sequenced for a study of T cell repertoires and HLA-DP antigens. Germline V CDR1 and CDR2: MDHEN, SYDVKM. This CDR3 comprises 14 residues. The trim removed 2 bases at V and 7 bases at J, leaving 5 bases unmatched. Libraries were prepared by immunoSEQ multiplex PCR; TCRdb keeps only in-frame clonotypes and omits some of them. The sample consists of around 100,000 clones, over 90% of them appearing once. This clone was seen a handful of times. The antigen remains unidentified. This TCR was recovered from a woman between 18 and 29 years old in good health and CMV-seronegative. The chain carries TRBV28 and TRBJ1-5; 7 bases align to TRBD1. Sample: CD4+ T cells from PBMCs. The CDR3 spells CASSLPDRVQPQHF. The CDR3 coding sequence is TGTGCCAGCAGTTTACCCGACAGGGTGCAGCCCCAGCATTTT.